A single sample is the source of the 3 T cell receptor beta chains below, sequenced in a study of identical twins. TCRdb reprocessed the 5' RACE reads via MiXCR and lists one record per CDR3 protein. The table has approximately 250,000 distinct CDR3 sequences, approximately 7.1% seen once. The same sample was also studied in work on T cells expressing NK-cell markers.

The sample comprised CD8+ T cells sorted from blood. The receptors come from a woman younger than 35 in good health.

The table lists this clonotype with many counts. V usage is TRBV27 and J usage is TRBJ1-4; no reliable D call. Germline CDR1 and CDR2: MNHEY and SMNVEV (reference sequence). V was shortened by 0 bases and J by 8 bases, with 13 bases between the two germline ends. The CDR3 covers 15 residues. DNA of the CDR3: TGTGCCAGCAGTTTATCGCCTGACTGGGGAGAAAAACTGTTTTTT. Translation: CASSLSPDWGEKLFF.

This clonotype was detected ten times or more. This sequence joins TRBV9 and TRBJ1-5; TRBD1 aligns across 7 bases. J gave up 2 bases and V 3 bases, and 8 bases lay outside the gene matches. The germline V gene has CDR1 SGDLS and CDR2 YYNGEE. The CDR3 spans 16 residues. The CDR3 DNA reads as TGTGCCAGCAGCGCAGGCGGGGACAGCCGCAATCAGCCCCAGCATTTT. Translating gives CASSAGGDSRNQPQHF. The complete variable domain, with remaining parts taken from reference TRBV9 and TRBJ1-5, reads DSGVTQTPKHLITATGQRVTLRCSPRSGDLSVYWYQQSLDQGLQFLIQYYNGEERAKGNILERFSAQQFPDLHSELNLSSLELGDSALYFCASSAGGDSRNQPQHFGDGTRLSIL.

There are a few counts of this clonotype. The chain has TRBV5-6 and TRBJ2-4; TRBD2 might be the D (5 bases). With 4 bases removed from V and 9 bases from J, the gap between germline ends came to 14 bases. Germline V lookup: CDR1 SGHDT, CDR2 YYEEEE. The CDR3 has 13 residues. CDR3 region: CASSPGGAPIQYF. The CDR3 nucleotides are TGTGCCAGCAGCCCCGGAGGTGCCCCCATTCAGTACTTC.